This T cell receptor beta chain was sequenced during a study of blood T cell repertoires in COVID-19. Study details: Specimens from acute and convalescent COVID-19 originated in the United States, Italy and Spain.

TCRdb's copy holds only in-frame clones and misses some; the assay was immunoSEQ multiplex PCR. The data contain fewer than 450,000 clones, almost 90% of them singletons. Per the germline V gene, CDR1 is LNHDA and CDR2 is SQIVND (reference sequence). The CDR3 contains 16 residues. Trimming at V came to 3 bases and at J to 2 bases, leaving 5 bases not matched to a gene. The sequence was collected from a woman between 65 and 79 years old with COVID-19, enrolled during active disease. The sequencing input was peripheral blood. The chain combines TRBV19 with TRBJ2-5; 11 bases agree with TRBD2. CDR3 sequence (DNA): TGTGCCAGTAGTATCTCGGCTAGCGGGGGGCAAGAGACCCAGTACTTC. Its translation is CASSISASGGQETQYF.